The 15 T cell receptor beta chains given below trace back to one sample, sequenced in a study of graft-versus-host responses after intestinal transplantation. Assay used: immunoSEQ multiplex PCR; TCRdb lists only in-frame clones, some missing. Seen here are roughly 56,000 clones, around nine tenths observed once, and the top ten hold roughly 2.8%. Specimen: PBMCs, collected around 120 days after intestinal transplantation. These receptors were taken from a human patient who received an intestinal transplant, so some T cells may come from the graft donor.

The CDR3 region has the DNA TGTGCCAGCCGACCCGGGAGGGGAGGAAACACCATATATTTT. The encoded protein is CASRPGRGGNTIYF. The chain recombines TRBV2 with TRBJ1-3, with D possibly TRBD1 on 5 matching bases. Germline CDR1 is SNHLY and CDR2 is FYNNEI. V shed 8 bases and J shed 4 bases, with 15 bases lying between them. This CDR3 has 14 residues.

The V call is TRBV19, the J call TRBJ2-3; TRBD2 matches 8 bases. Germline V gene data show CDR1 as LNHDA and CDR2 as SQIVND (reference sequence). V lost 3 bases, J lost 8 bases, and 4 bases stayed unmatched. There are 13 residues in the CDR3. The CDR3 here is CASSIGAGGTQYF. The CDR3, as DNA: TGTGCCAGTAGTATTGGGGCGGGAGGTACGCAGTATTTT. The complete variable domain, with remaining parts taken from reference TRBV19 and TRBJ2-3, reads DGGITQSPKYLFRKEGQNVTLSCEQNLNHDAMYWYRQDPGQGLRLIYYSQIVNDFQKGDIAEGYSVSREKKESFPLTVTSAQKNPTAFYLCASSIGAGGTQYFGPGTRLTVL.

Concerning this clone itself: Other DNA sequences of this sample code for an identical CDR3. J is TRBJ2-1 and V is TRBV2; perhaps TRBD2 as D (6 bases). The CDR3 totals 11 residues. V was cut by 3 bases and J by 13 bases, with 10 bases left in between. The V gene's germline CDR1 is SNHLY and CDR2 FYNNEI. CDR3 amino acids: CASSERGLQFF. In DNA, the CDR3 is TGTGCCAGCAGTGAGAGGGGACTTCAGTTCTTC. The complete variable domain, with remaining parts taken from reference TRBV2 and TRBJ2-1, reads EPEVTQTPSHQVTQMGQEVILRCVPISNHLYFYWYRQILGQKVEFLVSFYNNEISEKSEIFDDQFSVERPDGSNFTLKIRSTKLEDSAMYFCASSERGLQFFGPGTRLTVL.

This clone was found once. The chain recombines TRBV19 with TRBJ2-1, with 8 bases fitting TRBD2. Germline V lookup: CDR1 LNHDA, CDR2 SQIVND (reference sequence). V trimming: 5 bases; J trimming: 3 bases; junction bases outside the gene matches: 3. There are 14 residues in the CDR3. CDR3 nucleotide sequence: TGTGCCAGTAGTGTCAGCGGGGGCTACAATGAGCAGTTCTTC. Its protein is CASSVSGGYNEQFF.

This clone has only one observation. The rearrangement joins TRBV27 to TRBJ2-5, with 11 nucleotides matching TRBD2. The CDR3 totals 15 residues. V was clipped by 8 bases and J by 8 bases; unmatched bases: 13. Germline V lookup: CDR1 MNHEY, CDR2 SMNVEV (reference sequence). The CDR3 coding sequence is TGTGCCAGCGGCCCCGATAGCGGGGGGGGCCGTACCCAGTACTTC. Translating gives CASGPDSGGGRTQYF.

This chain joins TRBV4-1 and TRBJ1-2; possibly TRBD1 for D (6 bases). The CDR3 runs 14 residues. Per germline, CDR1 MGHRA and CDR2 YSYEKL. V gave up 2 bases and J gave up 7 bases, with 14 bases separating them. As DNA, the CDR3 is TGCGCCAGCAGCCAACTGGGGGCATTAGGTGGCTACACCTTC. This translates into CASSQLGALGGYTF.

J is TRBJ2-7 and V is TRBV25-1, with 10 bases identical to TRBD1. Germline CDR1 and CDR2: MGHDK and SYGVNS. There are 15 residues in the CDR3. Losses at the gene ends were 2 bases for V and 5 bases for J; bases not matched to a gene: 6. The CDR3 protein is CASSEQDRGWHEQYF. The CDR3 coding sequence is TGTGCCAGCAGTGAACAGGACAGGGGGTGGCACGAGCAGTACTTC.

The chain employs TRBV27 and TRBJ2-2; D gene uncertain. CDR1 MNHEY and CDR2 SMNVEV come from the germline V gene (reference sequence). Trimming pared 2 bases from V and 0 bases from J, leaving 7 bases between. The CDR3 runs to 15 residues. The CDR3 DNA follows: TGTGCCAGCAGTTTAGCGGTAGCGAACACCGGGGAGCTGTTTTTT. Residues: CASSLAVANTGELFF.

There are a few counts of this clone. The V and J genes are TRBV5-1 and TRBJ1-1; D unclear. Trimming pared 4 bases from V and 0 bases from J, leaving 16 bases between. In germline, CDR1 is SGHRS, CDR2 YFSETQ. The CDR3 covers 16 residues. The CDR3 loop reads CASSLSNIKMNTEAFF. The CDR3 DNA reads TGCGCCAGCAGCCTCAGCAATATCAAAATGAACACTGAAGCTTTCTTT.

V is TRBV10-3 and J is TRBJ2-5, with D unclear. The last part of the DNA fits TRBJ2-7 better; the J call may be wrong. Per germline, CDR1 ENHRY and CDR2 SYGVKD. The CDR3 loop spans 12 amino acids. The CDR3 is CATGFGGYEQYF. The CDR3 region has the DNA TGTGCCACCGGATTCGGCGGTTACGAGCAGTACTTC.

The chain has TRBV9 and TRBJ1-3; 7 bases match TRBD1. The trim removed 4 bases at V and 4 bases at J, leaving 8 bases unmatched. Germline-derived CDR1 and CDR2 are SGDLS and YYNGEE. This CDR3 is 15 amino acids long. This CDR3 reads CASSSTTGLGNTIYF. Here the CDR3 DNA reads TGTGCCAGCAGCTCAACGACAGGGTTAGGAAACACCATATATTTT.

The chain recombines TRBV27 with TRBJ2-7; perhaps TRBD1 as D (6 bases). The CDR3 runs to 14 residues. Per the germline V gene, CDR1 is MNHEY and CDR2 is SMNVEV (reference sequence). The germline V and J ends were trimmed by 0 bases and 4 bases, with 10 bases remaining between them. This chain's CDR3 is CASSLSRGTYEQYF. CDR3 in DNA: TGTGCCAGCAGTTTATCGAGGGGGACATACGAGCAGTACTTC.

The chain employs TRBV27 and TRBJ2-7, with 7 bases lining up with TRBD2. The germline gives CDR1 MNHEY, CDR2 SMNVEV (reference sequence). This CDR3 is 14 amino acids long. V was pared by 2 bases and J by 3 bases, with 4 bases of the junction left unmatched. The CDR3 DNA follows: TGTGCCAGCAGTTTACGGGGGGTAATCTACGAGCAGTACTTC. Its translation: CASSLRGVIYEQYF.

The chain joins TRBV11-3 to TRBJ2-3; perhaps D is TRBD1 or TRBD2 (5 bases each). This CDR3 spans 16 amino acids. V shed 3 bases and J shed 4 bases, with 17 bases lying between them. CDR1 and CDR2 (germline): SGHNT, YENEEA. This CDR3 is CASSLGLAWFPDTQYF. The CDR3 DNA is TGTGCCAGCAGCTTGGGGCTAGCATGGTTTCCAGATACGCAGTATTTT.

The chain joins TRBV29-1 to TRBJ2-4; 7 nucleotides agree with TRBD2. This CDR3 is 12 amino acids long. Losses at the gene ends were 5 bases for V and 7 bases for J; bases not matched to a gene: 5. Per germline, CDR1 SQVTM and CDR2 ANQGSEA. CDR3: CSVSSGDNIQYF. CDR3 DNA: TGCAGCGTTTCCAGCGGGGACAACATTCAGTACTTC.